This passage covers 29 T cell receptor beta chains from one sample sequenced in a study of cytotoxic CD8 clonotypes in ibrutinib-treated CLL. The table came from immunoSEQ multiplex PCR; TCRdb's copy has only in-frame clones and leaves some out. The profile shows approximately 92,000 clones, 75% to 80% of them singletons. This sample comprised PBMCs, obtained after 24 months of ibrutinib treatment. Receptors were obtained from a human donor with chronic lymphocytic leukemia.

This clone was detected a few times. This chain uses TRBV5-1 with TRBJ2-3, with 10 bases lining up with TRBD2. This CDR3 is built from 15 residues. Looked up from germline, CDR1 is SGHRS and CDR2 is YFSETQ. J gave up 1 base and V 4 bases, and 3 bases lay outside the gene matches. The CDR3 sequence is CASSGGTSGTDTQYF. The CDR3 DNA reads TGCGCCAGCAGCGGCGGGACTAGCGGCACAGATACGCAGTATTTT.

V usage is TRBV19 and J usage is TRBJ1-1, with no clear D. The germline gives CDR1 LNHDA, CDR2 SQIVND (reference sequence). The CDR3 has 15 residues. The V end was cut by 0 bases, the J end by 6 bases, with 14 bases between. CDR3 amino acids: CASSIDPWAGSEAFF. The DNA for the CDR3 is TGTGCCAGTAGTATAGACCCCTGGGCGGGATCTGAAGCTTTCTTT.

The chain carries TRBV28 and TRBJ1-2; a weak D match, TRBD1 (5 bases). Trimming removed 1 base at V and 3 bases at J, with 9 bases between. Germline V CDR1 and CDR2: MDHEN, SYDVKM. The CDR3 has 14 amino acids. Written as DNA, the CDR3 is TGTGCCAGCAGTTTATTCCAGGGCGACTATGGCTACACCTTC. Amino acids: CASSLFQGDYGYTF.

This chain links TRBV9 with TRBJ2-3, with a tentative D call TRBD1 (6 bases). Germline V gene lookup returns CDR1 SGDLS and CDR2 YYNGEE. Between the trimmed V and J ends, which lost 4 bases and 5 bases, there was a span of 14 bases. This CDR3 contains 14 residues. This CDR3 reads CASSQGLVRDTQYF. As DNA, the CDR3 is TGTGCCAGCAGCCAGGGGTTAGTCAGAGATACGCAGTATTTT.

The gene calls are TRBV29-1 and TRBJ1-2; the match to TRBD1 covers 8 bases. Unmatched junction bases numbered 9, after V lost 7 bases and J lost 2 bases. The germline gives CDR1 SQVTM, CDR2 ANQGSEA. The CDR3 contains 14 residues. The CDR3 DNA reads as TGCAGCGGTTGGCCGGGGACAGGCAACTATGGCTACACCTTC. It is translated as CSGWPGTGNYGYTF.

This clone was recorded a few times. The rearrangement links TRBV18 to TRBJ1-2; D possibly corresponds to TRBD1 (5 bases). Germline values: CDR1 KGHSH, CDR2 LQKENI. V was pared by 3 bases and J by 4 bases, with 18 bases between. The CDR3 consists of 16 residues. CDR3 in DNA: TGTGCCAGCTCACCTTTCGAGGGACGGAATGTCTATGGCTACACCTTC. Translating it yields CASSPFEGRNVYGYTF.

The chain recombines TRBV20-1 with TRBJ1-1, with TRBD1 as a possible D gene (6 bases). Per the germline V gene, CDR1 is DFQATT and CDR2 is SNEGSKA (reference sequence). This CDR3 spans 11 amino acids. The V and J ends lost 5 bases and 10 bases respectively, with 14 bases between them. The chain's CDR3 is CSALDRLTAFF. In nucleotides, the CDR3 is TGCAGTGCTCTGGACAGATTAACAGCTTTCTTT.

Notes on this clone: One end of the junction varies from germline; a read error may be responsible. The rearrangement uses TRBV19 and TRBJ2-7; 9 positions agree with TRBD1. Per the germline V gene, CDR1 is LNHDA and CDR2 is SQIVND (reference sequence). This CDR3 is 13 amino acids long. CDR3 in DNA: TGTGCCAGTACCGGGACAGGGTCCTCCGAGCAGTACTTC. Amino acid sequence: CASTGTGSSEQYF.

The genes are TRBV5-1 and TRBJ2-2; 8 bases fit TRBD2. Unmatched junction bases numbered 1, after V lost 2 bases and J lost 1 base. In germline, CDR1 is SGHRS, CDR2 YFSETQ. This CDR3 has 15 residues. The CDR3 loop is CASSFSGMNTGELFF. DNA for the CDR3: TGCGCCAGCAGCTTTAGCGGGATGAACACCGGGGAGCTGTTTTTT.

This clone has just a few counts. This rearrangement joins TRBV5-5 to TRBJ2-1; 10 bases map to TRBD2. The CDR3 length is 14 residues. V shed 3 bases, J shed 9 bases, and the junction held 6 bases outside the gene matches. Germline V gene data show CDR1 as SGHKS and CDR2 as YYEKEE (reference sequence). This chain's CDR3 is CASSSSGRATEQFF. CDR3 nucleotides: TGTGCCAGCAGCTCCAGCGGGAGGGCCACTGAGCAGTTCTTC.

The chain uses TRBV6-5 and TRBJ2-7, with TRBD1 matching over 8 bases. J lost 3 bases, V lost 6 bases, and 4 bases had no gene match. Germline CDR1 MNHEY, CDR2 SVGAGI. The CDR3 spans 13 residues. CDR3 sequence reads: CASRRDRGYEQYF. CDR3 in DNA: TGTGCCAGCAGACGTGACAGGGGCTACGAGCAGTACTTC.

For the CDR3, the DNA is TGTGCCAGCAGCGGGGAAGGGGGCTCAGAGAAGGATGAGCAGTTCTTC. This sequence encodes CASSGEGGSEKDEQFF. The chain uses TRBV9 and TRBJ2-1; TRBD1 matches 7 bases. Per germline, CDR1 SGDLS and CDR2 YYNGEE. There are 16 residues in the CDR3. V shed 3 bases and J 8 bases; nucleotides not matched to a gene: 14.

In its sample, this clone was seen once. The chain combines TRBV6-1 with TRBJ2-1, with unresolved D. V gave up 0 bases and J gave up 13 bases, with 13 bases separating them. The CDR3 totals 13 residues. Germline lookup yields CDR1 MNHNS and CDR2 SASEGT. CDR3 nucleotides: TGTGCCAGCAGTGAAGCGTTCCCCCCGAGACAGTTCTTC. Encoded protein: CASSEAFPPRQFF.

J is TRBJ2-7 and V is TRBV20-1, with D perhaps matching TRBD2 (6 bases). Trimming pared 0 bases from V and 9 bases from J, leaving 9 bases between. The germline CDR1 and CDR2 sequences are DFQATT and SNEGSKA (reference sequence). CDR3 size: 11 residues. CDR3 amino acids: CSARDGRGQYF. The CDR3 nucleotides read TGCAGTGCTAGAGATGGGCGGGGGCAGTACTTC.

J is TRBJ1-5 and V is TRBV2; D call uncertain. The CDR3 length is 14 residues. V lost 7 bases, J lost 1 base, and 11 bases lay in between. The germline CDR1 and CDR2 sequences are SNHLY and FYNNEI. CDR3 residues: CASNEIGSNQPQHF. CDR3 DNA sequence: TGTGCCAGCAACGAGATCGGGAGCAATCAGCCCCAGCATTTT.

CDR3 DNA: TGTGCCAGCAGTCGACAAGCCGGGTACGAGCAGTACTTC. Protein: CASSRQAGYEQYF. The rearrangement joins TRBV6-1 to TRBJ2-7; D is unresolved. V was pared by 5 bases and J by 4 bases, with 12 bases between. The germline V gene encodes CDR1 MNHNS and CDR2 SASEGT. The CDR3 is 13 residues long.

The chain couples TRBV7-8 to TRBJ1-3; D is undetermined. Germline CDR1 reads SGHVS; CDR2 reads FQNEAQ. CDR3 size: 17 residues. The V end lost 0 bases, the J end lost 0 bases, and 12 bases lay between the germline ends. CDR3: CASSLAVFGSSGNTIYF. CDR3 DNA sequence: TGTGCCAGCAGCTTAGCGGTATTTGGGAGCTCTGGAAACACCATATATTTT. Using reference TRBV7-8 and TRBJ1-3 for the parts outside the CDR3, the full variable domain is GAGVSQSPRYKVAKRGQDVALRCDPISGHVSLFWYQQALGQGPEFLTYFQNEAQLDKSGLPSDRFFAERPEGSVSTLKIQRTQQEDSAVYLCASSLAVFGSSGNTIYFGEGSWLTVV.

The CDR3 sequence is CASSLAGEFADTQYF. DNA for the CDR3: TGTGCCAGCAGCTTAGCTGGCGAGTTTGCCGATACGCAGTATTTT. V and J are TRBV11-2 and TRBJ2-3; D unclear. The CDR3 totals 15 residues. Trimming shortened V by 1 base and J by 6 bases, and 14 bases separated the two germline ends. Germline V gene lookup returns CDR1 SGHAT and CDR2 FQNNGV. Full variable domain (missing parts from reference TRBV11-2 and TRBJ2-3): EAGVAQSPRYKIIEKRQSVAFWCNPISGHATLYWYQQILGQGPKLLIQFQNNGVVDDSQLPKDRFSAERLKGVDSTLKIQPAKLEDSAVYLCASSLAGEFADTQYFGPGTRLTVL.

V is TRBV11-3 and J is TRBJ2-3, with 11 positions matching TRBD2. J was trimmed by 3 bases and V by 3 bases; bases with no gene match: 11. Per germline, CDR1 SGHNT and CDR2 YENEEA. The CDR3 runs to 18 residues. This chain's CDR3 is CASSLRLAGGMITDTQYF. CDR3 coding DNA: TGTGCCAGCAGCTTGAGATTAGCGGGAGGGATGATTACAGATACGCAGTATTTT.

The V gene is TRBV2, the J gene TRBJ1-2, with 9 positions matching TRBD1. Germline CDR1 reads SNHLY; CDR2 reads FYNNEI. J lost 8 bases, V lost 5 bases, and 6 bases had no gene match. The length of the CDR3 is 13 residues. This chain's CDR3 is CASSPGTGRGYTF. CDR3 bases: TGTGCCAGCAGTCCCGGGACAGGGAGGGGCTACACCTTC.

This clone turned up a few times. The gene calls are TRBV5-1 and TRBJ1-1; 8 bases agree with TRBD1. Germline V lookup: CDR1 SGHRS, CDR2 YFSETQ. CDR3 length: 14 amino acids. V dropped 0 bases and J dropped 5; count of bases not matched to a gene: 3. The chain's CDR3 is CASSLVQGETEAFF. The CDR3 coding sequence is TGCGCCAGCAGCTTGGTACAGGGGGAGACTGAAGCTTTCTTT.

The CDR3 region has the DNA TGTGCCAGCAGCTTTACGGGCACTTCCTACAATGAGCAGTTCTTC. Its translation is CASSFTGTSYNEQFF. This chain uses TRBV7-9 with TRBJ2-1, with D hard to call. The V and J ends lost 3 bases and 1 base respectively, with 10 bases between them. The CDR3 is 15 residues long. Per germline, CDR1 SEHNR and CDR2 FQNEAQ (reference sequence).

The chain couples TRBV7-9 to TRBJ2-3; 9 bases line up with TRBD2. The CDR3 length is 18 residues. CDR1 is SEHNR and CDR2 is FQNEAQ in the germline V gene (reference sequence). J lost 0 bases, V lost 0 bases, and 7 bases had no gene match. The CDR3 DNA follows: TGTGCCAGCAGCTTAGCGAGAAGCGGGAGGTTGAGCACAGATACGCAGTATTTT. Residues: CASSLARSGRLSTDTQYF. Drawing the rest from reference TRBV7-9 and TRBJ2-3, the complete variable domain is DTGVSQNPRHKITKRGQNVTFRCDPISEHNRLYWYRQTLGQGPEFLTYFQNEAQLEKSRLLSDRFSAERPKGSFSTLEIQRTEQGDSAMYLCASSLARSGRLSTDTQYFGPGTRLTVL.

The chain carries TRBV27 and TRBJ1-4, with D tentatively TRBD1 (6 bases). V was shortened by 8 bases and J by 10 bases, with 23 bases between the two germline ends. The length of the CDR3 is 15 residues. The germline gives CDR1 MNHEY, CDR2 SMNVEV (reference sequence). CDR3 loop: CASRQNRAGTGKLFF. The CDR3 DNA reads TGTGCCAGCCGTCAAAACAGGGCGGGCACAGGAAAACTGTTTTTT.

As regards this clone: Other DNA sequences in the sample encode the same CDR3. The chain couples TRBV2 to TRBJ1-1; D is perhaps TRBD1 (5 bases). The V end lost 6 bases, the J end lost 2 bases, and 10 bases lay between the germline ends. The germline gives CDR1 SNHLY, CDR2 FYNNEI. This CDR3 contains 13 residues. The CDR3 sequence: CASSADRNTEAFF. CDR3 bases: TGTGCCAGCAGCGCCGACAGAAACACTGAAGCTTTCTTT. Full variable domain (remainder filled in from reference TRBV2 and TRBJ1-1): EPEVTQTPSHQVTQMGQEVILRCVPISNHLYFYWYRQILGQKVEFLVSFYNNEISEKSEIFDDQFSVERPDGSNFTLKIRSTKLEDSAMYFCASSADRNTEAFFGQGTRLTVV.

The chain combines TRBV11-2 with TRBJ2-1; the match to TRBD2 covers 10 bases. Germline V lookup: CDR1 SGHAT, CDR2 FQNNGV. The CDR3 has 15 amino acids. J lost 5 bases, V lost 5 bases, and 6 bases had no gene match. CDR3 sequence reads: CASSPSGRVNNEQFF. CDR3 bases: TGTGCCAGCAGCCCAAGCGGGAGGGTAAACAATGAGCAGTTCTTC. The full variable domain, completed using reference TRBV11-2 and TRBJ2-1, is EAGVAQSPRYKIIEKRQSVAFWCNPISGHATLYWYQQILGQGPKLLIQFQNNGVVDDSQLPKDRFSAERLKGVDSTLKIQPAKLEDSAVYLCASSPSGRVNNEQFFGPGTRLTVL.

The V and J genes are TRBV6-1 and TRBJ1-1, with D possibly being TRBD1 (6 bases). CDR1 and CDR2 from the germline V gene are MNHNS and SASEGT. V was clipped by 9 bases and J by 0 bases, with 14 bases between them. CDR3 length equals 14 residues. CDR3 nucleotides: TGTGCCAGTCCAGGGGAGTTTTTGAACACTGAAGCTTTCTTT. Translating it yields CASPGEFLNTEAFF.

This chain connects TRBV9 to TRBJ1-2; D possibly corresponds to TRBD1 (6 bases). Germline loops: CDR1 SGDLS, CDR2 YYNGEE. The CDR3 is made up of 17 amino acids. The V and J ends lost 3 bases and 4 bases respectively, with 22 bases between them. In nucleotides, the CDR3 is TGTGCCAGCAGCGCGCGCCACGCTTTACGGGGGCTCTATGGCTACACCTTC. It yields the protein CASSARHALRGLYGYTF. Supplemented by reference TRBV9 and TRBJ1-2, the full variable domain reads DSGVTQTPKHLITATGQRVTLRCSPRSGDLSVYWYQQSLDQGLQFLIQYYNGEERAKGNILERFSAQQFPDLHSELNLSSLELGDSALYFCASSARHALRGLYGYTFGSGTRLTVV.

The chain recombines TRBV7-9 with TRBJ1-1; D is possibly TRBD1 (5 bases). CDR3 length equals 14 residues. CDR1 is SEHNR and CDR2 is FQNEAQ in the germline V gene (reference sequence). The V end lost 3 bases, the J end lost 4 bases, and 12 bases lay between the germline ends. The CDR3 DNA is TGTGCCAGCAGCTTGCGGGGGGGTGGCACTGAAGCTTTCTTT. Residues: CASSLRGGGTEAFF.